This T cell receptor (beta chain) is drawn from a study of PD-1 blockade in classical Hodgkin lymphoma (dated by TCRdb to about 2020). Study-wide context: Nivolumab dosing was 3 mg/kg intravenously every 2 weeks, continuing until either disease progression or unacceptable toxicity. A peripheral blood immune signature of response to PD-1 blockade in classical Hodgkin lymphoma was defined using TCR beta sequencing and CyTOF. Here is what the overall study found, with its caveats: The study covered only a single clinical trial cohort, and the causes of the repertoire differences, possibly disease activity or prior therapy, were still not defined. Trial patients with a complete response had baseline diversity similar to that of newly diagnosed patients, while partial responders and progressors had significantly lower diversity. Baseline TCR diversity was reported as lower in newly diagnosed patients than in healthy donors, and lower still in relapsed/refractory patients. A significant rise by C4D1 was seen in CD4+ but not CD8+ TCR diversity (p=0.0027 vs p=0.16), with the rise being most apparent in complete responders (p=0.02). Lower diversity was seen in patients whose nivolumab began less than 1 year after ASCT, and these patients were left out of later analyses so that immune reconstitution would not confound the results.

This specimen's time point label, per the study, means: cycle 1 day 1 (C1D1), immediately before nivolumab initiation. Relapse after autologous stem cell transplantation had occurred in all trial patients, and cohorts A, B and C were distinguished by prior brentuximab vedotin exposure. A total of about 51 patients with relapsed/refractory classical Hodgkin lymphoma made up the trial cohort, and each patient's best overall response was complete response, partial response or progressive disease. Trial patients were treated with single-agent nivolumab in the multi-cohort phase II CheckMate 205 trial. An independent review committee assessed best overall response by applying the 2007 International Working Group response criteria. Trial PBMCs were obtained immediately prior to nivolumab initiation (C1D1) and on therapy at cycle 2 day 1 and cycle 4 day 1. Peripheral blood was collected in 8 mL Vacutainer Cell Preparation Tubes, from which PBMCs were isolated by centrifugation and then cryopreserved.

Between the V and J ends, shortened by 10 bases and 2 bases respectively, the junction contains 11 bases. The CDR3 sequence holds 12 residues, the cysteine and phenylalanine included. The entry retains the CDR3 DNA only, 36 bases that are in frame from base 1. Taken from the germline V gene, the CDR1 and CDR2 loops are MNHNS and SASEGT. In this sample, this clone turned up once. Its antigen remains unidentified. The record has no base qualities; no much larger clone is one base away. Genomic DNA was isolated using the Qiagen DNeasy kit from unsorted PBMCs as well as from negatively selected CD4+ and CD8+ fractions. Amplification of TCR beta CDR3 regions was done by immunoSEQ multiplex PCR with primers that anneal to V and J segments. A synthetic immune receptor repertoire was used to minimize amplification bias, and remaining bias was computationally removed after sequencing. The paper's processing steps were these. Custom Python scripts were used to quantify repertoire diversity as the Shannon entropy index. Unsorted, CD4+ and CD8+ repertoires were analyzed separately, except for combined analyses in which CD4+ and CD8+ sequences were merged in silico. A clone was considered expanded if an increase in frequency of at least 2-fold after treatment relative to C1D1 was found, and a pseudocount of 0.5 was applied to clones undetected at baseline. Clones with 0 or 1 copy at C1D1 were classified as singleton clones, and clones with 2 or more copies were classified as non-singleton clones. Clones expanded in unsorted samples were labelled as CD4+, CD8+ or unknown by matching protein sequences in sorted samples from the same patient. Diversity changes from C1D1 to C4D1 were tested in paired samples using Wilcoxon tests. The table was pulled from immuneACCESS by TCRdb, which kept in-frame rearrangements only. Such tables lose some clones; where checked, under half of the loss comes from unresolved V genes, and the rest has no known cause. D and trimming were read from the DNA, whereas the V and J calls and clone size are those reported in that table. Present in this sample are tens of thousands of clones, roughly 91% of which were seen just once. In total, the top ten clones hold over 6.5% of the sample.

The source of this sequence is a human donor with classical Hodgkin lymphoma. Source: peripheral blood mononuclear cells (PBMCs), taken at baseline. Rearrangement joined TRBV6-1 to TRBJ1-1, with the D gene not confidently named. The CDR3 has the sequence CATSPVNTEAFF. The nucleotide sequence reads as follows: TGTGCCACTTCGCCAGTTAACACTGAAGCTTTCTTT.